These 16 T cell receptor beta chains share one sample of origin, sequenced in a study of T cell responses to AZD1222 COVID-19 vaccine. Assay used: immunoSEQ multiplex PCR; TCRdb lists only in-frame clones, some missing. The repertoire holds 100,000 to 150,000 clones, with around nine tenths as singletons. The specimen comprised peripheral blood, sampled on day 0 of AZD1222 vaccination. These TCRs come from an adult in good health.

This chain joins TRBV30 and TRBJ2-2, with D uncertain. The germline V and J ends were trimmed by 1 base and 4 bases, with 10 bases remaining between them. The CDR3 sequence is 14 residues long. In germline, CDR1 is GTSNPN, CDR2 SVGIG (reference sequence). The CDR3 coding sequence is TGTGCCTGGAGTGGGTGGGCGGTCACCGGGGAGCTGTTTTTT. Translated: CAWSGWAVTGELFF. Complete variable domain (other parts from reference TRBV30 and TRBJ2-2): SQTIHQWPATLVQPVGSPLSLECTVEGTSNPNLYWYRQAAGRGLQLLFYSVGIGQISSEVPQNLSASRPQDRQFILSSKKLLLSDSGFYLCAWSGWAVTGELFFGEGSRLTVL.

The chain joins TRBV10-2 to TRBJ2-2; 10 nucleotides agree with TRBD1. Trimming cost V 6 bases and J 5 bases; bases outside gene matches: 12. Germline-derived CDR1 and CDR2 are WSHSY and SAAADI. The CDR3 sequence is 17 residues long. The CDR3 reads CASSGYRDRGITGELFF. For the CDR3, the DNA is TGCGCCAGCAGCGGATATAGGGACAGGGGAATTACCGGGGAGCTGTTTTTT.

This clone appeared a single time. This sequence joins TRBV4-3 and TRBJ1-5, with 7 bases lining up with TRBD1. The V gene's germline CDR1 is LGHNA and CDR2 YSLEER. The CDR3 spans 15 residues. J gave up 6 bases and V 4 bases, and 9 bases lay outside the gene matches. CDR3 loop: CASSLRQGGTQPQHF. For the CDR3, the DNA is TGCGCCAGCAGCCTCAGACAGGGAGGAACTCAGCCCCAGCATTTT.

V usage is TRBV29-1 and J usage is TRBJ2-2; possibly TRBD2 for D (6 bases). CDR1 and CDR2 (germline): SQVTM, ANQGSEA. V shed 4 bases and J shed 1 base, with 10 bases lying between them. CDR3 length: 14 residues. CDR3 sequence: CSVARDLNTGELFF. In DNA, the CDR3 is TGCAGCGTTGCCAGGGACTTGAACACCGGGGAGCTGTTTTTT.

The chain combines TRBV19 with TRBJ1-5; 7 nucleotides line up with TRBD1. J gave up 7 bases and V 6 bases, and 6 bases lay outside the gene matches. Germline V CDR1 and CDR2: LNHDA, SQIVND (reference sequence). This CDR3 has 13 amino acids. The CDR3 coding sequence is TGTGCCAGTAGCTGGGGACAGCAGCAGCCCCAGCATTTT. Translation: CASSWGQQQPQHF. Drawing the rest from reference TRBV19 and TRBJ1-5, the complete variable domain is DGGITQSPKYLFRKEGQNVTLSCEQNLNHDAMYWYRQDPGQGLRLIYYSQIVNDFQKGDIAEGYSVSREKKESFPLTVTSAQKNPTAFYLCASSWGQQQPQHFGDGTRLSIL.

This chain links TRBV7-8 with TRBJ1-4; D gene ambiguous. Germline values: CDR1 SGHVS, CDR2 FQNEAQ. The CDR3 contains 16 residues. V lost 1 base and J lost 0, with 9 bases in between. CDR3: CASSLGNSATNEKLFF. CDR3 coding DNA: TGTGCCAGCAGCTTAGGGAACTCTGCAACTAATGAAAAACTGTTTTTT.

The chain uses TRBV12-3 or TRBV12-4 and TRBJ1-1; D not resolved. The V and J ends lost 6 bases and 11 bases respectively, with 16 bases between them. This CDR3 is built from 12 residues. In DNA, the CDR3 is TGTGCCAGCAGGGAGGACCGCAATCAGGCTTTCTTT. Translation gives CASREDRNQAFF.

There are a few counts of this clone. Written as DNA, the CDR3 is TGTGCCAGCAGCTTCGCGGGGTTTGGCACCGGGGAGCTGTTTTTT. Encoded protein: CASSFAGFGTGELFF. The chain links TRBV7-9 to TRBJ2-2; D is possibly TRBD2 (6 bases). The germline CDR1 and CDR2 sequences are SEHNR and FQNEAQ (reference sequence). CDR3 length equals 15 residues. V gave up 3 bases and J gave up 4 bases, with 12 bases separating them.

The rearrangement uses TRBV4-1 and TRBJ2-7; D is unclear. Germline CDR1 and CDR2: MGHRA and YSYEKL. Trimming cost V 2 bases and J 4 bases, with 3 bases left between them. CDR3 length: 11 residues. CDR3 protein: CASSQNYEQYF. The CDR3 DNA sequence: TGCGCCAGCAGCCAAAATTACGAGCAGTACTTC.

The chain combines TRBV11-3 with TRBJ2-2; maybe TRBD2 (6 bases). The ends were cut back, 4 bases at V and 1 base at J, with 13 bases in the middle. The V gene's germline CDR1 is SGHNT and CDR2 YENEEA. This CDR3 contains 16 residues. The CDR3 nucleotides read TGTGCCAGCAGCTCACCGGGAGCCGTGAACACCGGGGAGCTGTTTTTT. Amino acids: CASSSPGAVNTGELFF.

V is TRBV24-1 and J is TRBJ1-2; TRBD1 agrees at 9 bases. The CDR3 sequence is 14 residues long. The ends lost 7 bases at V and 8 bases at J; junction bases unmatched: 10. Germline assignment: CDR1 KGHDR and CDR2 SFDVKD. CDR3 loop: CATSTPGQGRGYTF. CDR3 DNA: TGTGCCACCAGCACACCGGGACAGGGTCGCGGCTACACCTTC.

V is TRBV5-4 and J is TRBJ1-2; 10 bases match TRBD1. The CDR3 runs 14 residues. V shed 4 bases, J shed 2 bases, and the junction held 2 bases outside the gene matches. The germline gives CDR1 SGHNT, CDR2 YYREEE (reference sequence). CDR3 nucleotides: TGTGCCAGCAGCCGGGACAGGGGAAACTATGGCTACACCTTC. It is translated as CASSRDRGNYGYTF.

The chain recombines TRBV12-3 or TRBV12-4 with TRBJ2-3; D may be TRBD1 (5 bases). The CDR3 sequence is 12 residues long. V lost 6 bases to trimming and J lost 4 bases, with 8 bases between them. Here the CDR3 DNA reads TGTGCCAGCAGCTCAGGGTCAGATACGCAGTATTTT. Encoded protein: CASSSGSDTQYF.

This sequence joins TRBV18 and TRBJ1-1, with 7 bases identical to TRBD1. Per the germline V gene, CDR1 is KGHSH and CDR2 is LQKENI. There are 16 residues in the CDR3. J lost 1 base, V lost 0 bases, and 5 bases had no gene match. DNA of the CDR3: TGTGCCAGCTCACCACCGGTCAGGGGGAGGAACACTGAAGCTTTCTTT. This encodes CASSPPVRGRNTEAFF.

The chain combines TRBV5-4 with TRBJ1-1; D is perhaps TRBD1 (5 bases). The germline V gene encodes CDR1 SGHNT and CDR2 YYREEE (reference sequence). The germline V and J ends were trimmed by 7 bases and 1 base, with 11 bases remaining between them. The CDR3 is made up of 13 amino acids. CDR3 coding DNA: TGTGCCAGCTTCTCCAGGGAGAACACTGAAGCTTTCTTT. Translation: CASFSRENTEAFF.

The CDR3 region is CASSARDNQPQHF. The CDR3, as DNA: TGTGCCAGCAGCGCCCGCGACAATCAGCCCCAGCATTTT. The V gene is TRBV7-2, the J gene TRBJ1-5; unclear D gene. There are 13 residues in the CDR3. In germline, CDR1 is SGHTA, CDR2 FQGNSA. The V end was cut by 5 bases, the J end by 3 bases, with 8 bases between.